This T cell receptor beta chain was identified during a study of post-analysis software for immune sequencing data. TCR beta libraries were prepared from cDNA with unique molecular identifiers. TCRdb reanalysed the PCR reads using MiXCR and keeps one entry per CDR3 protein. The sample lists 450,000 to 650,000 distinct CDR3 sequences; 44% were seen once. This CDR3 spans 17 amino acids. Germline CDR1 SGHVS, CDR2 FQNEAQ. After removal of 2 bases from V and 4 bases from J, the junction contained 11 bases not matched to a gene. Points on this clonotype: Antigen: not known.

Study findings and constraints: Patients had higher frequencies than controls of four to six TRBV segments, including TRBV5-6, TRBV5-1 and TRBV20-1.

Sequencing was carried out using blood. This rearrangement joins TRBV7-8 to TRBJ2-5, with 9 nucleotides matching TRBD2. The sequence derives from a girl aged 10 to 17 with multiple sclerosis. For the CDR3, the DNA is TGTGCCAGCAGCTTATTGGCCGCTAGCGGGACCGGAGAGACCCAGTACTTC. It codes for CASSLLAASGTGETQYF.